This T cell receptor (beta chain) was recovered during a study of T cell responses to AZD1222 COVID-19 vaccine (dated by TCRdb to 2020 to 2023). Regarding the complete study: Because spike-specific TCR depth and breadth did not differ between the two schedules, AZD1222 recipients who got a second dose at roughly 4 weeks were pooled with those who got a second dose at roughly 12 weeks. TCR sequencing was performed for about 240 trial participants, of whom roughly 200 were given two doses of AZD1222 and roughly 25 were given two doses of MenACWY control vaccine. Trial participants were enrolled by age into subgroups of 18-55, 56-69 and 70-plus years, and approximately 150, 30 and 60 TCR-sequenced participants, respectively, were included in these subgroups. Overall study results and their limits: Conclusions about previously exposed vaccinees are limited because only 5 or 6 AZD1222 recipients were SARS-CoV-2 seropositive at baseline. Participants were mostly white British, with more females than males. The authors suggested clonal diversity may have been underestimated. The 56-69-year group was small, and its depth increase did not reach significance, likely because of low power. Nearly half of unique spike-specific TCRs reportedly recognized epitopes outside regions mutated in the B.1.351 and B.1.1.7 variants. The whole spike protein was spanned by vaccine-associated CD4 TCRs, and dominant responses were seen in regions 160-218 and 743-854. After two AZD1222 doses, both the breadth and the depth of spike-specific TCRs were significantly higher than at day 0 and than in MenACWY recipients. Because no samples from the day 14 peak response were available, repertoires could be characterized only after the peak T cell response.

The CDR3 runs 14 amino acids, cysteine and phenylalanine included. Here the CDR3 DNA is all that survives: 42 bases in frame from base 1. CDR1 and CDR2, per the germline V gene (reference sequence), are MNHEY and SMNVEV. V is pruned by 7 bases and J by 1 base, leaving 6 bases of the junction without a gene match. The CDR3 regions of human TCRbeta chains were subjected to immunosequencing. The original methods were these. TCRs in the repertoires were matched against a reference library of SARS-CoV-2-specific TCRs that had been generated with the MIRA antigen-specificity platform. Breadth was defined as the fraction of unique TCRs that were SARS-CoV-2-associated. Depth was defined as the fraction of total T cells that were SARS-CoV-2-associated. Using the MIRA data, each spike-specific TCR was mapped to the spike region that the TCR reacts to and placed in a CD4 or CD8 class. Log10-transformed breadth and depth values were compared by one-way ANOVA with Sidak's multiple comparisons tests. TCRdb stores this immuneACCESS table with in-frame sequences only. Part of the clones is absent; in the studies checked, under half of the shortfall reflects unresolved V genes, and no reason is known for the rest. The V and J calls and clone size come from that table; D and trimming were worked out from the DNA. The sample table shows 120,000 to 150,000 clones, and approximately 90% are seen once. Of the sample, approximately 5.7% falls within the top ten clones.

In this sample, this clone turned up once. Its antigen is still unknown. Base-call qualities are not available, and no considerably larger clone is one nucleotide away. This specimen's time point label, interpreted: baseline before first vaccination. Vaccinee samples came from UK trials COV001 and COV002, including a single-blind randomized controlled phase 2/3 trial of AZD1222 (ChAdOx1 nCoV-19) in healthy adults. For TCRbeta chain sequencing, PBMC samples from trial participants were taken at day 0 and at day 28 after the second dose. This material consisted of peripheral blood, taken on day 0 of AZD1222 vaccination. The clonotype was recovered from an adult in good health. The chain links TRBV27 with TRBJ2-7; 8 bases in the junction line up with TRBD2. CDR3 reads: CASKTSGISYEQYF. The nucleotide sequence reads TGTGCCAGCAAAACTAGCGGAATATCCTACGAGCAGTACTTC.